One sample yielded the 21 T cell receptor beta chains listed below, sequenced in a study of blood T cell repertoires in COVID-19. Sequenced by immunoSEQ multiplex PCR; TCRdb stores in-frame clones only, minus some. The sample has approximately 140,000 clones; 65% to 80% are singletons. Source material: peripheral blood. Receptor source: a man between 60 and 75 years old with acute or convalescent COVID-19.

This chain joins TRBV6-6 and TRBJ2-1; 13 nucleotides agree with TRBD2. The V gene end was trimmed by 5 bases and the J gene end by 7 bases; junction bases not matched to a gene: 8. The CDR3 is 16 residues long. In germline, CDR1 is MNHNY, CDR2 SVGAGI (reference sequence). The CDR3 nucleotides read TGTGCCAGCAGTAACAAAAGGACTAGCGGGAGAAATGAGCAGTTCTTC. Its translation: CASSNKRTSGRNEQFF.

Points on this clone: This sample includes further DNA sequences coding for the same CDR3. V and J are TRBV28 and TRBJ1-5, with 11 bases fitting TRBD1. V was clipped by 4 bases and J by 7 bases; unmatched bases: 3. In germline, CDR1 is MDHEN, CDR2 SYDVKM. The length of the CDR3 is 14 residues. The CDR3 region has the DNA TGTGCCAGCAGTTCGGGACAGGGGGACCAGCCCCAGCATTTT. This codes for CASSSGQGDQPQHF.

At least ten counts were recorded for this clone. The chain has TRBV3-1 (or the pseudogene TRBV3-2) and TRBJ2-5, with 11 bases fitting TRBD2. Per the germline V gene, CDR1 is LGHDT and CDR2 is YNNKEL (reference sequence). The CDR3 spans 18 residues. Trimming at V came to 0 bases and at J to 4 bases, leaving 10 bases not matched to a gene. The DNA of the CDR3 is TGTGCCAGCAGCCAAGACGCGAGACTAGCGGGACGATCAGAGACCCAGTACTTC. It specifies CASSQDARLAGRSETQYF.

Only one count was recorded for this clone. The chain couples TRBV5-6 to TRBJ2-7; possibly TRBD2 for D (5 bases). The V gene's germline CDR1 is SGHDT and CDR2 YYEEEE. Trimming removed 4 bases at V and 7 bases at J, with 24 bases between. The CDR3 is 16 residues long. The CDR3 DNA sequence: TGTGCCAGCAGCGGTGTCTTGACGGGGTCGACGGAGGAGCAGTACTTC. Its protein is CASSGVLTGSTEEQYF.

This clone was detected only a few times. The rearrangement uses TRBV27 and TRBJ1-1; D may be TRBD1 (5 bases). Germline V gene data show CDR1 as MNHEY and CDR2 as SMNVEV (reference sequence). Trimming removed 6 bases at V and 6 bases at J, with 20 bases between. The CDR3 loop spans 15 amino acids. CDR3: CASRVGGGPGAEAFF. Written as DNA, the CDR3 is TGTGCCAGCAGGGTTGGGGGTGGCCCGGGGGCTGAAGCTTTCTTT.

This chain joins TRBV6-5 and TRBJ2-2; the D is unclear. The V gene lost 3 bases and the J gene lost 2 bases, with 10 bases spanning the gap. Per germline, CDR1 MNHEY and CDR2 SVGAGI. The CDR3 totals 15 residues. The CDR3 sequence is CASSYVHGNTGELFF. The DNA of the CDR3 is TGTGCCAGCAGTTATGTGCACGGTAACACCGGGGAGCTGTTTTTT.

This chain links TRBV6-6 with TRBJ1-4; a weak D match, TRBD1 (5 bases). The germline CDR1 and CDR2 sequences are MNHNY and SVGAGI (reference sequence). V was trimmed by 1 base and J by 3 bases, leaving 9 bases between them. This CDR3 is 15 amino acids long. In nucleotides, the CDR3 is TGTGCCAGCAGTTACTTTGGGGGGGCTAATGAAAAACTGTTTTTT. This codes for CASSYFGGANEKLFF.

J is TRBJ1-2 and V is TRBV29-1; 7 bases agree with TRBD1. Looked up from germline, CDR1 is SQVTM and CDR2 is ANQGSEA. The CDR3 spans 11 residues. Losses at the gene ends were 7 bases for V and 5 bases for J; bases not matched to a gene: 4. CDR3 DNA sequence: TGCAGCGCCGGGGACAGATATGGCTACACCTTC. Translated: CSAGDRYGYTF.

V is TRBV3-1 (or the pseudogene TRBV3-2) and J is TRBJ2-5, with D unresolved. The CDR3 has 15 residues. V was clipped by 0 bases and J by 5 bases, with 13 bases between them. Germline CDR1 and CDR2: LGHDT and YNNKEL (reference sequence). Here the CDR3 DNA reads TGTGCCAGCAGCCAAGATCTAATAGAGAGTGAGACCCAGTACTTC. Amino acid sequence: CASSQDLIESETQYF.

The chain carries TRBV6-2 or TRBV6-3 and TRBJ1-1; D uncertain. V lost 6 bases and J 1 base, leaving 9 bases between the germline ends. The CDR3 runs 13 residues. Germline V CDR1 and CDR2: MNHEY, SVGEGT. In nucleotides, the CDR3 is TGTGCCAGCAGCCCTTATCGGAACACTGAAGCTTTCTTT. This sequence encodes CASSPYRNTEAFF.

This clone was counted between two and nine times. The gene calls are TRBV4-3 and TRBJ1-3; TRBD1 is a possible D gene (6 bases). V was trimmed by 0 bases and J by 4 bases, leaving 13 bases between them. CDR1 is LGHNA, CDR2 YSLEER, per germline. The CDR3 is 16 residues long. The CDR3 bases are TGCGCCAGCAGCCAAGATAGCGGGGGCTACGGAAACACCATATATTTT. It is translated as CASSQDSGGYGNTIYF.

The chain has TRBV3-1 (or the pseudogene TRBV3-2) and TRBJ1-2; D not resolved. V lost 1 base and J lost 8, with 8 bases in between. Germline CDR1 LGHDT, CDR2 YNNKEL (reference sequence). The CDR3 totals 12 residues. CDR3 protein: CASSQGHKGYTF. Written as DNA, the CDR3 is TGTGCCAGCAGCCAAGGTCACAAGGGCTACACCTTC.

This chain connects TRBV28 to TRBJ1-4; D is uncertain. The CDR3 sequence is 17 residues long. Germline CDR1 and CDR2: MDHEN and SYDVKM. Trimming stripped 1 base from V and 0 bases from J, with 12 bases between. CDR3 sequence reads: CASSLFASPTTNEKLFF. The CDR3 DNA follows: TGTGCCAGCAGTTTATTTGCTAGTCCCACAACTAATGAAAAACTGTTTTTT.

The V call is TRBV7-2, the J call TRBJ2-2, with D maybe TRBD2 (6 bases). The CDR3 length is 14 residues. Germline CDR1 is SGHTA and CDR2 is FQGNSA. The ends were cut back, 5 bases at V and 5 bases at J, with 12 bases in the middle. This chain's CDR3 is CASSPERVTGELFF. CDR3 coding DNA: TGTGCCAGCAGCCCGGAGCGGGTAACCGGGGAGCTGTTTTTT.

The chain couples TRBV5-1 to TRBJ2-1; D not certain. The CDR3 runs 14 residues. Germline values: CDR1 SGHRS, CDR2 YFSETQ. Trimming removed 9 bases from V and 6 bases from J, with 19 bases in between. The CDR3 nucleotides are TGCGCCACATCCGAGACAAACTTGGGCAATGAGCAGTTCTTC. Translated: CATSETNLGNEQFF.

The chain recombines TRBV21-1 with TRBJ1-1; the table calls TRBD1, which could not be checked here. TRBV21-1 is a listed pseudogene. The CDR3 loop spans 15 amino acids. Here the CDR3 DNA reads TGTGCCAGTCGGGACAGGGGGCGTTTCAGCACTGAAGCTTTCTTT. Translation: CASRDRGRFSTEAFF.

This chain joins TRBV7-2 and TRBJ2-7, with 11 bases identical to TRBD1. This CDR3 contains 14 residues. V lost 6 bases to trimming and J lost 9 bases; unmatched junction nucleotides: 10. The V gene's germline CDR1 is SGHTA and CDR2 FQGNSA. The CDR3 DNA is TGTGCCAGCAGTTCCGGGACAGGGGGAGGCGGGCAGTACTTC. Its protein product is CASSSGTGGGGQYF.

The chain uses TRBV30 and TRBJ1-6; 8 nucleotides match TRBD1. This CDR3 spans 15 amino acids. With 0 bases clipped from V and 7 bases from J, the junction kept 5 bases outside the gene matches. Germline V gene data show CDR1 as GTSNPN and CDR2 as SVGIG (reference sequence). The CDR3: CAWSVPGTGNSPLHF. CDR3 sequence (DNA): TGTGCCTGGAGTGTACCCGGGACAGGCAATTCACCCCTCCACTTT.

The rearrangement joins TRBV30 to TRBJ2-7, with D maybe TRBD1 (6 bases). Germline V gene data show CDR1 as GTSNPN and CDR2 as SVGIG (reference sequence). The CDR3 length is 17 residues. V lost 3 bases and J 0 bases, leaving 21 bases between the germline ends. The CDR3 DNA sequence: TGTGCCTGGAGCGGTCCAGGGGCGACAATCGACTCCTACGAGCAGTACTTC. Translated, it gives CAWSGPGATIDSYEQYF.

The V and J genes are TRBV6-6 and TRBJ1-4; 7 bases are a match to TRBD1. Losses at the gene ends were 8 bases for V and 12 bases for J; bases not matched to a gene: 18. Looked up from germline, CDR1 is MNHNY and CDR2 is SVGAGI (reference sequence). CDR3 length: 15 amino acids. The CDR3 region has the DNA TGTGCCAGCTCCCTGTCAGGGGACAGCCCTTTACAACTGTTTTTT. Translated: CASSLSGDSPLQLFF.

The V gene is TRBV19, the J gene TRBJ1-5; 7 nucleotides line up with TRBD1. Germline V CDR1 and CDR2: LNHDA, SQIVND (reference sequence). With V trimmed by 5 bases and J by 4 bases, 5 bases remained unmatched. There are 14 residues in the CDR3. The CDR3 bases are TGTGCCAGTAGTTACACAGGGGATAATCAGCCCCAGCATTTT. Amino acid sequence: CASSYTGDNQPQHF.